One sample yielded the 2 T cell receptor beta chains listed below, sequenced in a study of early T cells in non-severe SARS-CoV-2 infection. TCRdb re-derived calls from the 5' RACE reads in MiXCR, one entry per CDR3 protein. The top ten hold roughly 3.6% of the sample, which has about 69,000 distinct CDR3 sequences, about 4.6% seen once. The starting material was whole blood, obtained at baseline. These receptors all come from an adult who was a healthcare worker with PCR-confirmed SARS-CoV-2 infection or an uninfected control (not recorded which). The donor label of this sample is uncertain.

This clonotype was found many times. The V and J genes are TRBV7-6 and TRBJ2-7; TRBD1 or TRBD2 may be the D gene (5 bases each). CDR1 is SGHVS, CDR2 FNYEAQ, per germline. V dropped 4 bases and J dropped 2 bases, with 9 bases sitting between them. CDR3 size: 13 residues. CDR3 DNA sequence: TGTGCCAGCAGCTGGGACGGGACCTACGAGCAGTACTTC. Protein: CASSWDGTYEQYF.

The J gene is TRBJ2-7, the V gene TRBV18; tentative D call: TRBD1 (6 bases). Germline CDR1 reads KGHSH; CDR2 reads LQKENI. V was clipped by 6 bases and J by 6 bases, with 15 bases between them. This CDR3 is 13 amino acids long. The CDR3 sequence is CASSPWGQGEQYF. As DNA, the CDR3 is TGTGCCAGCTCCCCATGGGGGCAGGGCGAGCAGTACTTC. Full variable domain (remainder filled in from reference TRBV18 and TRBJ2-7): NAGVMQNPRHLVRRRGQEARLRCSPMKGHSHVYWYRQLPEEGLKFMVYLQKENIIDESGMPKERFSAEFPKEGPSILRIQQVVRGDSAAYFCASSPWGQGEQYFGPGTRLTVT.